This T cell receptor (beta chain) originates from a study of blood T cell repertoires in COVID-19. Study-level information: Acute-phase and convalescent COVID-19 samples originated in the United States, Italy and Spain. Sample material is recorded as cDNA or gDNA derived from T cells, B-cell-depleted T cells, or PBMCs.

In the source study's methods: Amplified reference gene primers provided the basis for estimating nucleated cell counts. Produced via immunoSEQ multiplex PCR; TCRdb's table is partial and in-frame only. V and J calls and clone size are those listed in that table; D and trimming were worked out from the DNA. The repertoire includes about 36,000 clones, roughly 77% of them detected once, and about 40% sits in the top ten. The CDR3 has 12 amino acids. Germline V lookup: CDR1 MNHEY, CDR2 SVGEGT. Trimming left V 2 bases short and J 8 bases short, with 9 bases between. The sample was peripheral blood. The rearrangement joins TRBV6-2 or TRBV6-3 to TRBJ1-2, with D uncertain. The clonotype comes from a human donor in a cohort sampled during active or convalescent COVID-19. The donor label of this sample is uncertain. The DNA of the CDR3 is TGTGCCAGCAGTTACCGAGGAGGGGGCTACACCTTC. It yields the protein CASSYRGGGYTF.